The present entry profiles one T cell receptor (beta chain) with its context. The antigen is undetermined. The sample belongs to a study of cytomegalovirus exposure and HLA in healthy donors. Study-wide findings and caveats: Clusters of TCRs from the first cohort tended to co-occur in the 100 to 150 validation repertoires (as a later analysis found).

The donors were members of the approximately 130-subject validation cohort (separate from the roughly 700-subject first cohort). Clones were read by immunoSEQ multiplex PCR, and TCRdb kept only the in-frame ones, dropping some. This table has about 260,000 clones, 90% appearing once. The TCR comes from a woman in her twenties or thirties in good health and CMV-seronegative. The sample comprised PBMCs.

The CDR3 region has the DNA TGTGCCAGCAGCCTGAACAGGGGGCCCTACGAGCAGTACTTC. It encodes CASSLNRGPYEQYF. This chain connects TRBV6-5 to TRBJ2-7, with TRBD1 identical over 9 bases. Germline-derived CDR1 and CDR2 are MNHEY and SVGAGI. The CDR3 runs 14 residues. Losses at the gene ends were 6 bases for V and 2 bases for J; bases not matched to a gene: 5.